A single sample is the source of the 9 T cell receptor beta chains below, sequenced in a study of response to subunit inactivated influenza vaccine. TCRdb re-called the RT-PCR reads through MiXCR, storing one row per CDR3 protein. The repertoire holds roughly 700,000 distinct CDR3 sequences, with approximately 14% as singletons. Sequencing was performed on PBMCs from blood, taken approximately 15 days before vaccination. The receptor set was obtained from a middle-aged man who received an inactivated influenza vaccine.

The rearrangement joins TRBV11-2 to TRBJ2-1; tentative D call: TRBD2 (6 bases). The CDR3 length is 14 residues. Trimming took off 1 base at V and 15 bases at J, with 19 bases between the two ends. The V gene's germline CDR1 is SGHAT and CDR2 FQNNGV. The CDR3 sequence is CASSLVPAGGSRFF. Here the CDR3 DNA reads TGTGCCAGCAGCTTAGTTCCAGCGGGCGGTAGCCGGTTCTTC.

The gene calls are TRBV5-1 and TRBJ2-5, with D maybe TRBD1 (6 bases). V gave up 0 bases and J gave up 5 bases, with 8 bases separating them. Germline-derived CDR1 and CDR2 are SGHRS and YFSETQ. The CDR3 length is 13 residues. The CDR3, as DNA: TGCGCCAGCAGCTTGGACAGGGACGAGACCCAGTACTTC. Amino acids: CASSLDRDETQYF. Using reference TRBV5-1 and TRBJ2-5 for the parts outside the CDR3, the full variable domain is KAGVTQTPRYLIKTRGQQVTLSCSPISGHRSVSWYQQTPGQGLQFLFEYFSETQRNKGNFPGRFSGRQFSNSRSEMNVSTLELGDSALYLCASSLDRDETQYFGPGTRLLVL.

This chain links TRBV2 with TRBJ2-2; tentative D call: TRBD1 (6 bases). This CDR3 has 15 amino acids. Per germline, CDR1 SNHLY and CDR2 FYNNEI. V was shortened by 4 bases and J by 4 bases, with 13 bases between the two germline ends. The CDR3 region has the DNA TGTGCCAGCAGTGGCGACGGACAGATCACCGGGGAGCTGTTTTTT. This codes for CASSGDGQITGELFF.

This clonotype was recorded many times. This rearrangement joins TRBV4-1 to TRBJ2-4, with 10 bases fitting TRBD1. Germline CDR1 MGHRA, CDR2 YSYEKL. The CDR3 loop spans 14 amino acids. V was clipped by 8 bases and J by 8 bases; unmatched bases: 9. The CDR3 loop is CASRRTGGRDIQYF. The DNA for the CDR3 is TGCGCCAGCCGCAGGACAGGGGGTCGAGACATTCAGTACTTC.

CDR3 DNA: TGCGCCAGCAGCTTAGAAGGGGGCCTAGAAGCTTTCTTT. Protein sequence: CASSLEGGLEAFF. J is TRBJ1-1 and V is TRBV5-1; 7 positions match TRBD1. The junction had 6 bases not matched to a gene; V was cut back by 2 bases and J by 8 bases. Germline loops: CDR1 SGHRS, CDR2 YFSETQ. The CDR3 is 13 amino acids.

The chain has TRBV5-1 and TRBJ2-7, with D hard to call. Germline V gene data show CDR1 as SGHRS and CDR2 as YFSETQ. V was clipped by 0 bases and J by 2 bases, with 33 bases between them. The CDR3 has 22 amino acids. CDR3 sequence reads: CASSLAPNLRSISDPNAYEQYF. The CDR3 coding sequence is TGCGCCAGCAGCTTGGCCCCCAACCTTCGTTCAATATCCGACCCTAACGCCTACGAGCAGTACTTC.

The chain recombines TRBV5-5 with TRBJ2-6, with 8 bases matching TRBD1. This CDR3 comprises 17 residues. From germline, CDR1 is SGHKS and CDR2 YYEKEE (reference sequence). Trimming took 1 base from V and 0 from J; bases not matched to a gene: 3. The CDR3 spells CASSLTTGASGANVLTF. The CDR3 coding sequence is TGTGCCAGCAGCTTGACGACAGGGGCCTCTGGGGCCAACGTCCTGACTTTC.

The table lists this clonotype with a few counts. The V and J genes are TRBV6-6 and TRBJ2-3, with TRBD1 identical over 7 bases. There are 13 residues in the CDR3. Germline CDR1 and CDR2: MNHNY and SVGAGI (reference sequence). With V trimmed by 5 bases and J by 9 bases, 8 bases remained unmatched. The CDR3 bases are TGTGCCAGCAGTACGACAGGGTCGGGGACGCAGTATTTT. Translated, it gives CASSTTGSGTQYF.

V and J are TRBV14 and TRBJ2-3; no firm D call. Trimming stripped 1 base from V and 9 bases from J, with 11 bases between. In germline, CDR1 is SGHDN, CDR2 FVKESK. The CDR3 totals 13 residues. CDR3 coding DNA: TGTGCCAGCAGCCAAGGTCGATCTACAACGCAGTATTTT. It translates to CASSQGRSTTQYF.